This T cell receptor (beta chain) originates from a study of identical twins. Deletions cut 4 bases from V and 6 bases from J, with 25 bases between. The CDR3 loop spans 16 amino acids. Germline CDR1 SQVTM, CDR2 ANQGSEA. A universal primer site came from template switching; cDNA carried unique molecular identifiers. TCRdb used MiXCR to reprocess the 5' RACE reads, holding one entry per CDR3 protein. The data hold about 530,000 distinct CDR3 sequences, with approximately 14% observed a single time. Only a few counts were recorded for this clonotype. The same specimen was also included in a second study, on yellow fever vaccine responses in identical twins.

The chain links TRBV29-1 to TRBJ2-7, with D perhaps matching TRBD2 (5 bases). This clonotype originated in a woman between 18 and 29 years old in good health. Source material: CD4+ T cells sorted from blood. Written as DNA, the CDR3 is TGCAGCGTTGTATCGACCCGGGTCGGCTATCGGGGCGAGCAGTACTTC. It is translated as CSVVSTRVGYRGEQYF.